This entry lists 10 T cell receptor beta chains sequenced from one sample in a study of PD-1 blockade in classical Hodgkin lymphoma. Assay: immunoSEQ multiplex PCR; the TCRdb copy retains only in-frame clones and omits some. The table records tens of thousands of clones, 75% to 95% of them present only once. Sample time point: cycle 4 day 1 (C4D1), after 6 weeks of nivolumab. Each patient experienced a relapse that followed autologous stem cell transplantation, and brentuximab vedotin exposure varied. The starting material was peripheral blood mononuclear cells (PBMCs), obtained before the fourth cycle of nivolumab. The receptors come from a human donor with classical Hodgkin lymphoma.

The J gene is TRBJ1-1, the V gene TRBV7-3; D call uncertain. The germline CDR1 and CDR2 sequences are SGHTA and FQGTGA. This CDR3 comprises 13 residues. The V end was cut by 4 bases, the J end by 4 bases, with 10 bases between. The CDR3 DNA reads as TGTGCCAGCAGCTCCCTGCTTGGCACTGAAGCTTTCTTT. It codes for CASSSLLGTEAFF.

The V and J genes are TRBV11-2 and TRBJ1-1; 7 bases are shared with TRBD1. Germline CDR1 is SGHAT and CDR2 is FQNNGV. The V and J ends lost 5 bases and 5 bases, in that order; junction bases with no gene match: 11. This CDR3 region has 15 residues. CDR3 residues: CASSVSGGSYTEAFF. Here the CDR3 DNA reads TGTGCCAGCAGCGTATCAGGGGGTTCTTATACTGAAGCTTTCTTT. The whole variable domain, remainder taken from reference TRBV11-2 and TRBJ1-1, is EAGVAQSPRYKIIEKRQSVAFWCNPISGHATLYWYQQILGQGPKLLIQFQNNGVVDDSQLPKDRFSAERLKGVDSTLKIQPAKLEDSAVYLCASSVSGGSYTEAFFGQGTRLTVV.

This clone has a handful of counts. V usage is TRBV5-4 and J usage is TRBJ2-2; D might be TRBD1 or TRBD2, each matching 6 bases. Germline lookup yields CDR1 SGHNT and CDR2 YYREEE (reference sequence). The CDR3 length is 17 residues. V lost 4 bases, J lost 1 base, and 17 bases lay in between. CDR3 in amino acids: CASSLEPGAKNTGELFF. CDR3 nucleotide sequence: TGTGCCAGCAGCCTAGAACCGGGGGCTAAGAACACCGGGGAGCTGTTTTTT.

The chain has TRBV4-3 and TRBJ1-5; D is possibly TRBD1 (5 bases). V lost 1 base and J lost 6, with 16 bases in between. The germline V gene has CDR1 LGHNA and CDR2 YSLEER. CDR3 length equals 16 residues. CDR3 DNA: TGCGCCAGCAGCCAAGTTTTCGGGGACCGTGGTCAGCCCCAGCATTTT. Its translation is CASSQVFGDRGQPQHF.

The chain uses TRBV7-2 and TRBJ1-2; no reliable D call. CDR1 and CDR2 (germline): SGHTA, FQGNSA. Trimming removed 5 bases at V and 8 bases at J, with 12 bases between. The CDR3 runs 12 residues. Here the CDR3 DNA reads TGTGCCAGCAGCCCCTCAAACACGGGCTACACCTTC. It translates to CASSPSNTGYTF.

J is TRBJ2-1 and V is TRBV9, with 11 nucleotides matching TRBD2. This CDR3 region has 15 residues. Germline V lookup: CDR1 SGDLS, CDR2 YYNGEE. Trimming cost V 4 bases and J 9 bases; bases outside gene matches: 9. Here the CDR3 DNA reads TGTGCCAGCAGCTTCCTAGCGGGGGGTTTCACTGAGCAGTTCTTC. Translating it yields CASSFLAGGFTEQFF.

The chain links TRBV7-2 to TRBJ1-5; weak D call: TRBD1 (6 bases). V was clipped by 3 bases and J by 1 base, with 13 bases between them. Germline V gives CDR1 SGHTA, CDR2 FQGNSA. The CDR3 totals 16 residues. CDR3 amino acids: CASSLWAGASNQPQHF. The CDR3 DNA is TGTGCCAGCAGCTTGTGGGCGGGGGCGAGCAATCAGCCCCAGCATTTT.

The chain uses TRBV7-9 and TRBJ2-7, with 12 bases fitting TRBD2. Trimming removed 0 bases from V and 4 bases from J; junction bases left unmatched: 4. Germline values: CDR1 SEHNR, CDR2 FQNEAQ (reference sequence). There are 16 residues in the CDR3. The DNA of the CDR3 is TGTGCCAGCAGCTTAGCTGGACTAGCGGGGATGTACGAGCAGTACTTC. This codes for CASSLAGLAGMYEQYF. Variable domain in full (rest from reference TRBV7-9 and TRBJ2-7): DTGVSQNPRHKITKRGQNVTFRCDPISEHNRLYWYRQTLGQGPEFLTYFQNEAQLEKSRLLSDRFSAERPKGSFSTLEIQRTEQGDSAMYLCASSLAGLAGMYEQYFGPGTRLTVT.

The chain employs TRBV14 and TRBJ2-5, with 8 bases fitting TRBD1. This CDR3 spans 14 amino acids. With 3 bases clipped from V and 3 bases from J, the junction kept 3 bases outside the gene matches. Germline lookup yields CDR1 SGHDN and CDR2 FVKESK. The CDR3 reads CASSHLDREETQYF. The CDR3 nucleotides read TGTGCCAGCAGCCATTTGGACAGGGAAGAGACCCAGTACTTC.

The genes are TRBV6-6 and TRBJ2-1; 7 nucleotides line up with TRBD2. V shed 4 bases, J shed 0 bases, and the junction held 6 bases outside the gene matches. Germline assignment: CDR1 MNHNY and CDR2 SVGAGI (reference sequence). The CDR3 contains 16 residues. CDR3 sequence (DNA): TGTGCCAGCAGTTGGCCAGCGGGGAGCTCCTACAATGAGCAGTTCTTC. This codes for CASSWPAGSSYNEQFF.